This T cell receptor beta chain is from a study of blood T cell repertoires in COVID-19. Across the study: T cells, B-cell-depleted T cells, or PBMCs provided the cDNA or gDNA that served as material.

CDR1 KGHDR and CDR2 SFDVKD come from the germline V gene. CDR3 length equals 12 residues. V was clipped by 6 bases and J by 9 bases, with 13 bases between them. Original processing notes: Amplification of reference gene primers was used by the study to estimate nucleated cell counts. Only in-frame clones appear in the TCRdb table, and some are missing; sequencing was by immunoSEQ multiplex PCR. V and J calls and clone size are as listed in that table; D and trimming were resolved from the DNA. The sample has 200,000 to 250,000 clones, around 83% seen once. The rearrangement uses TRBV24-1 and TRBJ1-2, with D perhaps TRBD1 (6 bases). The sequence was obtained from a woman in her forties or fifties with COVID-19, enrolled during active disease. The sequencing sample was made of peripheral blood. CDR3 region: CATSLGGYRYTF. The CDR3 region has the DNA TGTGCCACCAGTTTAGGGGGTTATCGCTACACCTTC.